The clone carrying this T cell receptor (beta chain) was seen repeatedly, ten times or more. The trim removed 7 bases at V and 6 bases at J, leaving 7 bases unmatched. The CDR3 is 14 residues long. Germline V gene lookup returns CDR1 LNHDA and CDR2 SQIVND (reference sequence). These data belong to a study of beta chain features in type 1 diabetes. Across the whole study: When patients were set against healthy donors, age, gender and cell yields were similar.

All of the isolated RNA was reverse transcribed, so expressed TCRB transcripts were sequenced. An average of around 3.9 million reads was obtained for naive, central memory and regulatory T cell samples. Here immunoSEQ multiplex PCR was the method, and the copy in TCRdb shows in-frame clones only, minus some. Among about 290,000 clones listed, about 7.8% were seen once. V gene TRBV19 combines with J gene TRBJ2-1; 9 bases align to TRBD1. Sequencing was carried out using central memory CD4+ T cells from blood. The source of this sequence is a woman under 30 in good health. CDR3 in amino acids: CASNQPGQGNEQFF. The CDR3 DNA reads TGTGCCAGTAACCAACCGGGACAGGGCAATGAGCAGTTCTTC.